This T cell receptor (beta chain) was found in a study of blood T cell repertoires in COVID-19. The V gene's germline CDR1 is SNHLY and CDR2 FYNNEI. With 4 bases clipped from V and 4 bases from J, the junction kept 4 bases outside the gene matches. The CDR3 has 14 residues. The repertoire was sequenced with immunoSEQ multiplex PCR; TCRdb's copy has only in-frame clones and lacks some. The table records about 250,000 clones, more than 80% of them present only once. The J gene is TRBJ2-7, the V gene TRBV2; 10 bases line up with TRBD1. The sample was peripheral blood. This clonotype originated in a woman aged 30 to 39 with active or convalescent COVID-19. CDR3 bases: TGTGCCAGCAGTGGGGGACAGGGGATTTACGAGCAGTACTTC. Amino acid sequence: CASSGGQGIYEQYF.